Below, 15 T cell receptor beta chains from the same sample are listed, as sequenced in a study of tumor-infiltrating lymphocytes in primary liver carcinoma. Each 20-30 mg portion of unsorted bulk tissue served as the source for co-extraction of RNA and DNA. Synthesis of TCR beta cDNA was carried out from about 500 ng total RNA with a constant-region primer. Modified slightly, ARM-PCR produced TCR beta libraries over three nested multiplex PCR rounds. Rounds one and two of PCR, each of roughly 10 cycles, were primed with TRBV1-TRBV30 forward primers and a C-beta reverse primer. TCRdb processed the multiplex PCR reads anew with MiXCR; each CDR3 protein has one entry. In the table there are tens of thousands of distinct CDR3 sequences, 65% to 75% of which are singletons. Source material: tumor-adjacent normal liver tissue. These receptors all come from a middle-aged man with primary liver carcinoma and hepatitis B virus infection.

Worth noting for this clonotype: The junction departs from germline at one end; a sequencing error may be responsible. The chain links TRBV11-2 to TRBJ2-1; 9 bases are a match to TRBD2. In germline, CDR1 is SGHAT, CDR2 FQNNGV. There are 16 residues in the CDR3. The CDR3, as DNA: TGTACCAGTAGCTTAGAGCTCCTAGCGGGAATGAATGAACAGTTCTTT. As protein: CTSSLELLAGMNEQFF.

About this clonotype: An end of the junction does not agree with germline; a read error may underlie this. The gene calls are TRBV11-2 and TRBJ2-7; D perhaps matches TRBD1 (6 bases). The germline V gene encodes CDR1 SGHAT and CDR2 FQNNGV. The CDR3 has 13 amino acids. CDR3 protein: CSSRLAGVGEQYF. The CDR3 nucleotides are TGTTCCAGCAGACTTGCAGGGGTTGGCGAGCAGTACTTC.

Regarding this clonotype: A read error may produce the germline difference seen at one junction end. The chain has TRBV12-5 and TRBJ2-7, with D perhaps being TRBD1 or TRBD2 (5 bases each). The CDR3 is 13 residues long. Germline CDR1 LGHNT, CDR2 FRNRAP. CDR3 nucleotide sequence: TGTGTCAGTGAGGGGACCGGTTCCTATGAGCAGTACTTC. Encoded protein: CVSEGTGSYEQYF.

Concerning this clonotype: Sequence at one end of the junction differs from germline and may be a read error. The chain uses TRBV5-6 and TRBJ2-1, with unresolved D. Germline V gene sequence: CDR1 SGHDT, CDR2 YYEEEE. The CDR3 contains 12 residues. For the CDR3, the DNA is TGCGCCAGCAGCTTGGGTACCGATGAGCAGTTTTTC. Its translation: CASSLGTDEQFF.

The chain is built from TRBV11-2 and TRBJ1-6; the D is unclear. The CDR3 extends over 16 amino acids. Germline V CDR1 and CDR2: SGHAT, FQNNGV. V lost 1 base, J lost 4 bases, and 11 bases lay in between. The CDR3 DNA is TGTGCCAGCAGCTTAGGGGATGGCCGTTATAATTCACCCCTCCACTTT. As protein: CASSLGDGRYNSPLHF.

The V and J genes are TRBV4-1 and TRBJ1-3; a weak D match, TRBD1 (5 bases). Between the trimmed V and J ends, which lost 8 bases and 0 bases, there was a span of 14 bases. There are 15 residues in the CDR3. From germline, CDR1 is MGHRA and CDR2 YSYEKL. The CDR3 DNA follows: TGCGCCAGCGGCCCCGGGGCCAACTCTGGAAACACCATATATTTT. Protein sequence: CASGPGANSGNTIYF.

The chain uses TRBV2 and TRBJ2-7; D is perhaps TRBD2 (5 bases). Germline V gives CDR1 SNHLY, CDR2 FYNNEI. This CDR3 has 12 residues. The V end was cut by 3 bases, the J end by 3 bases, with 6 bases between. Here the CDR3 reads CASSDGVYEQYF. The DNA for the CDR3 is TGTGCCAGCAGTGACGGGGTCTACGAGCAGTACTTC.

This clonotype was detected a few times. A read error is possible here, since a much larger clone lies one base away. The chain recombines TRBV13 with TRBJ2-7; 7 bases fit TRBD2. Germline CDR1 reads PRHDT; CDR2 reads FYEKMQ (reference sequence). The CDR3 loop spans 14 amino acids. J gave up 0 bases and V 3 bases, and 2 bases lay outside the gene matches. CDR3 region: CASSLASGSYEQYF. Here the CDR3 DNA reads TGTGCCAGCAGCTTGGCTAGCGGCTCCTACGAGCAGTACTTC.

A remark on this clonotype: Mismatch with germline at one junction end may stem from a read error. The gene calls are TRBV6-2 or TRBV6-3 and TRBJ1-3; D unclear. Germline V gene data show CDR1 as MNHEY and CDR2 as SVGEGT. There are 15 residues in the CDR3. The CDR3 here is CASSYLECSGNTIYF. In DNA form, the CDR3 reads TGCGCCAGCAGTTACCTGGAGTGCTCTGGAAACACCATATATTTT.

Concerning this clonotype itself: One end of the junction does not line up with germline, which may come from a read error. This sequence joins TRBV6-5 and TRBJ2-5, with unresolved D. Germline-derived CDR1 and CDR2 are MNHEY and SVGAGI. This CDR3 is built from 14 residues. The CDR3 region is CVSSSLGGSGAQYF. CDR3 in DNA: TGTGTCAGCAGCTCCCTAGGTGGCTCTGGGGCCCAGTACTTC.

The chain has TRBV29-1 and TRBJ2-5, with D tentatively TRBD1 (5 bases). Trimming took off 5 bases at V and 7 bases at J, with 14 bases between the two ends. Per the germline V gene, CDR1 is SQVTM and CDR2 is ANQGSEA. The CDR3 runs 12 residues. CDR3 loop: CSVMENQGTQYF. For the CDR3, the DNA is TGCAGCGTTATGGAGAACCAGGGGACCCAGTACTTC. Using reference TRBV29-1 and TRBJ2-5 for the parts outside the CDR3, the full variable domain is SAVISQKPSRDICQRGTSLTIQCQVDSQVTMMFWYRQQPGQSLTLIATANQGSEATYESGFVIDKFPISRPNLTFSTLTVSNMSPEDSSIYLCSVMENQGTQYFGPGTRLLVL.

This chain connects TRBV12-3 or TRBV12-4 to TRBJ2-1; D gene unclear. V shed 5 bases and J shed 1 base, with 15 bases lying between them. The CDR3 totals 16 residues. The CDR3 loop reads CASSPLFGQSYNEQFF. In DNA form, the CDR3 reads TGTGCCAGCAGTCCTTTGTTCGGGCAGTCCTACAATGAGCAGTTCTTC.

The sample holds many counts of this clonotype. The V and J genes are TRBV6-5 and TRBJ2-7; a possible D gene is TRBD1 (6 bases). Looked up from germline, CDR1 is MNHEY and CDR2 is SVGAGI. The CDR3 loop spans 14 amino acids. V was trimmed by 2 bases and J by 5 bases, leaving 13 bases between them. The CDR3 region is CASSYARGEHEQYF. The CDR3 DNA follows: TGTGCCAGCAGTTACGCCAGGGGAGAACACGAGCAGTACTTC.

CDR3 nucleotide sequence: TGTGCCAGCAGGCCTCCCCCTGCTAGCGGGTTTGGCTCCTACAATGAGCAGTTCTTC. This translates into CASRPPPASGFGSYNEQFF. The V gene is TRBV11-1, the J gene TRBJ2-1; 8 bases agree with TRBD2. From germline, CDR1 is SGHAT and CDR2 FQDESV (reference sequence). Trimming cost V 6 bases and J 0 bases; bases outside gene matches: 16. The CDR3 totals 19 residues.

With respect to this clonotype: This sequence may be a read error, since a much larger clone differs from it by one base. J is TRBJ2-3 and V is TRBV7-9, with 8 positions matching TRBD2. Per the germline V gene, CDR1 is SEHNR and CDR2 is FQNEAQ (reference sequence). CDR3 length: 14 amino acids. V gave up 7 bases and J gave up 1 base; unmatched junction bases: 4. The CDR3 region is CASNSAGGTDTQYF. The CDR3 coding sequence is TGTGCCAGCAACTCAGCGGGAGGCACAGATACGCAGTATTTT.